Listed below are T cell receptor beta chains from one sample, sequenced in a study of technical replicates of blood from a handful of donors. Assay used: immunoSEQ multiplex PCR; TCRdb lists only in-frame clones, some missing. The sample gives fewer than 45,000 clones, 96% of which show up once; around 0.4% is in the top ten. The sample consisted of T cells isolated from PBMCs. All receptors derive from a human donor in good health. Both conserved end residues are part of each CDR3. A D gene is named only where the DNA matches it firmly.

CDR3 protein: CASSPSSSGRETEQYF
CDR3 DNA: TGCGCCAGCAGCCCAAGTAGTAGCGGGAGGGAAACCGAGCAGTACTTC
J gene: TRBJ2-7
V gene: TRBV4-3
D gene: TRBD2

CDR3 protein: CASSGRISDYGYTF
CDR3 DNA: TGTGCCAGCAGTGGCCGCATATCAGACTATGGCTACACCTTC
J gene: TRBJ1-2
V gene: TRBV2
D gene: .

CDR3 protein: CASSTGGPEAFF
CDR3 DNA: TGTGCCAGCAGTACAGGGGGCCCTGAAGCTTTCTTT
J gene: TRBJ1-1
V gene: TRBV2
D gene: TRBD1

CDR3 protein: CASKASGGADNEQFF
CDR3 DNA: TGTGCCAGTAAGGCTAGCGGGGGGGCAGACAATGAGCAGTTCTTC
J gene: TRBJ2-1
V gene: TRBV19
D gene: TRBD2

CDR3 protein: CASSESVNYGYTF
CDR3 DNA: TGTGCCAGCAGTGAGTCTGTGAACTATGGCTACACCTTC
J gene: TRBJ1-2
V gene: TRBV2
D gene: .

CDR3 protein: CASSFRENTGELFF
CDR3 DNA: TGTGCCAGCAGTTTCCGGGAGAACACCGGGGAGCTGTTTTTT
J gene: TRBJ2-2
V gene: TRBV27
D gene: .

CDR3 protein: CAWSRGQGPYEQYF
CDR3 DNA: TGTGCCTGGAGCAGGGGACAGGGACCCTACGAGCAGTACTTC
J gene: TRBJ2-7
V gene: TRBV30
D gene: TRBD1

CDR3 protein: CASSPGSSGNTIYF
CDR3 DNA: TGTGCCAGCAGTCCAGGTAGTTCTGGAAACACCATATATTTT
J gene: TRBJ1-3
V gene: TRBV28
D gene: .

CDR3 protein: CASSQGARNHEQYF
CDR3 DNA: TGTGCCAGCAGTCAGGGGGCTAGGAACCACGAGCAGTACTTC
J gene: TRBJ2-7
V gene: TRBV6-5
D gene: TRBD1

CDR3 protein: CASRRSPGLAGGEQFF
CDR3 DNA: TGTGCCAGCAGGAGATCACCGGGACTAGCGGGAGGTGAGCAGTTCTTC
J gene: TRBJ2-1
V gene: TRBV7-2
D gene: TRBD2

CDR3 protein: CASSLGTGYEQYF
CDR3 DNA: TGTGCCAGCAGTCTCGGGACAGGTTACGAGCAGTACTTC
J gene: TRBJ2-7
V gene: TRBV27
D gene: TRBD1

CDR3 protein: CAWRTAGREKLFF
CDR3 DNA: TGTGCCTGGAGGACTGCGGGCCGGGAAAAACTGTTTTTT
J gene: TRBJ1-4
V gene: TRBV30
D gene: .

CDR3 protein: CASSRDRGTDTQYF
CDR3 DNA: TGTGCCAGTAGTCGGGACAGGGGCACAGATACGCAGTATTTT
J gene: TRBJ2-3
V gene: TRBV19
D gene: TRBD1

CDR3 protein: CASSPDGVVVSGNTIYF
CDR3 DNA: TGCGCCAGCAGCCCTGACGGGGTGGTCGTCTCTGGAAACACCATATATTTT
J gene: TRBJ1-3
V gene: TRBV5-1
D gene: .

CDR3 protein: CASSVVLAGGSDTQYF
CDR3 DNA: TGTGCCAGCAGCGTAGTACTAGCGGGAGGGTCAGATACGCAGTATTTT
J gene: TRBJ2-3
V gene: TRBV9
D gene: TRBD2

CDR3 protein: CASSTGVGGTDTQYF
CDR3 DNA: TGTGCCAGCAGTACAGGGGTGGGGGGCACAGATACGCAGTATTTT
J gene: TRBJ2-3
V gene: TRBV25-1
D gene: TRBD1